In its sample, the clone carrying this T cell receptor (beta chain) is large. The V and J ends lost 5 bases and 2 bases, in that order; junction bases with no gene match: 11. The CDR3 is 18 amino acids. Germline CDR1 is MNHEY and CDR2 is SMNVEV (reference sequence). The data stem from a study of cytotoxic CD8 clonotypes in ibrutinib-treated CLL. Sequencing was performed with immunoSEQ multiplex PCR; in TCRdb, only in-frame clones are kept and a portion is missing. The sample carries fewer than 7,000 clones, under 85% recorded once. This clonotype originated in a human donor with chronic lymphocytic leukemia. This sample comprised PBMCs, obtained before ibrutinib treatment. The rearrangement uses TRBV27 and TRBJ2-7; 14 bases map to TRBD2. The CDR3 sequence: CASSPEPSTSGRAYEQYF. DNA of the CDR3: TGTGCCAGCAGTCCCGAACCATCGACTAGCGGGAGGGCCTACGAGCAGTACTTC.